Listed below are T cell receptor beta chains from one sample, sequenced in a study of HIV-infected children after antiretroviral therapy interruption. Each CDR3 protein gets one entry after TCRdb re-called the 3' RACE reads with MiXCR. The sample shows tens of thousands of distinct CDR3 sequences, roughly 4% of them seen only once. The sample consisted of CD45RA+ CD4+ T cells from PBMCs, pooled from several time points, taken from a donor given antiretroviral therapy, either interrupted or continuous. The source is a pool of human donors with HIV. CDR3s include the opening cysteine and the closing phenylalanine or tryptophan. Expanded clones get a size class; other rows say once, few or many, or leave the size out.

CATSPADRANTEAFF | TRBJ1-1 | 15 | many | TRBV6-2/TRBV6-3
CASSLYRGYEQYF | TRBJ2-7 | 13 | few | TRBV11-3
CSASLGLAGFHEQFF | TRBJ2-1 | 15 | many | TRBV20-1
CASSPRLAGEEAREQYF | TRBJ2-7 | 17 | . | TRBV18
CASSLDPRGYNEQFF | TRBJ2-1 | 15 | . | TRBV7-9
CASSLVAGGGGDTQYF | TRBJ2-3 | 16 | many | TRBV7-2
CASSYSAGNSQPQHF | TRBJ1-5 | 15 | many | TRBV6-5
CASSEAGRGLETQYF | TRBJ2-5 | 15 | many | TRBV6-1
CASSLTANSPLHF | TRBJ1-6 | 13 | many | TRBV11-2
CASSKSVGQAKNIQYF | TRBJ2-4 | 16 | . | TRBV21-1
CASSIVGTSGNTGELFF | TRBJ2-2 | 17 | many | TRBV7-2
CASSGGTVNNSPLHF | TRBJ1-6 | 15 | many | TRBV27
CSSWTGRRAFF | TRBJ1-1 | 11 | few | TRBV29-1
CATRGGEGDYGYTF | TRBJ1-2 | 14 | many | TRBV24-1
CASSFETGGNTIYF | TRBJ1-3 | 14 | many | TRBV6-6
CSAREGESNTEAFF | TRBJ1-1 | 14 | many | TRBV20-1
CASRGQGSGNTIYF | TRBJ1-3 | 14 | few | TRBV12-3/TRBV12-4
CASSFGLLDTQYF | TRBJ2-3 | 13 | many | TRBV7-2
CASSHLAGGTYEQYF | TRBJ2-7 | 15 | many | TRBV3-1
CASSSGPGLYSNQPQHF | TRBJ1-5 | 17 | many | TRBV5-5
CASSEDATDTQYF | TRBJ2-3 | 13 | many | TRBV6-1
CASSLTVRAQETQYF | TRBJ2-5 | 15 | many | TRBV5-1
CASSEPRRVGLGTDTQYF | TRBJ2-3 | 18 | many | TRBV2
CASRWAGVEQFF | TRBJ2-1 | 12 | many | TRBV2
CASSQDQQLTYEQYF | TRBJ2-7 | 15 | many | TRBV4-1
CASSIDRTVYGYTF | TRBJ1-2 | 14 | many | TRBV19
CASSPSGNEQYF | TRBJ2-7 | 12 | many | TRBV6-5
CATPGQGNTDTQYF | TRBJ2-3 | 14 | many | TRBV2
CASSPSTLGNTIYF | TRBJ1-3 | 14 | many | TRBV12-3/TRBV12-4